This TCR beta chain emerged from a study of CD8 T cells in Susac syndrome. Purification of the CD8+ and CD4+ T cells relied on negative isolation, and TEMRA cells underwent FACS enrichment. The RNA input was about 0.45 to 1 ug, and it was reverse transcribed with random hexamers. TCR beta CDR3 was amplified by immunoSEQ multiplex PCR. This amplification extended across 54 Vbeta and 13 Jbeta segments. TCRdb passed the immunoSEQ multiplex PCR reads through MiXCR, listing each CDR3 protein once. The repertoire consists of about 140,000 distinct CDR3 sequences, with 94% occurring once and the leading ten covering approximately 0.27%. With 4 bases clipped from V and 0 bases from J, the junction kept 6 bases outside the gene matches. CDR1 and CDR2 (germline): DFQATT, SNEGSKA (reference sequence). The CDR3 totals 15 residues.

The sample comprised CD8+ T cells from PBMCs. This clonotype was obtained from a human donor in good health. The rearrangement joins TRBV20-1 to TRBJ2-1; 7 bases align to TRBD2. CDR3 DNA sequence: TGCAGTGCTAAGACTAGCCGGAGCTCCTACAATGAGCAGTTCTTC. Encoded protein: CSAKTSRSSYNEQFF.